Each of the 17 T cell receptor beta chains below was sequenced from the same sample in a study of OX40 agonist ivuxolimab in advanced cancers. Some clones are missing from TCRdb's copy, which holds only in-frame ones; the method was immunoSEQ multiplex PCR. The table has some 69,000 clones, about 89% seen once. The sequencing used CD4+ or CD8+ T cells sorted from blood, collected in a trial of the OX40 agonist ivuxolimab. The receptors stem from an adult with an advanced solid tumor such as melanoma, head and neck, liver or kidney cancer.

The V call is TRBV7-9, the J call TRBJ2-5, with 9 nucleotides matching TRBD2. Germline-derived CDR1 and CDR2 are SEHNR and FQNEAQ (reference sequence). CDR3 length equals 15 residues. With V trimmed by 1 base and J by 5 bases, 5 bases remained unmatched. CDR3 residues: CASSLVAGALETQYF. The CDR3 nucleotides read TGTGCCAGCAGCTTAGTAGCGGGAGCGCTGGAGACCCAGTACTTC.

The chain employs TRBV5-4 and TRBJ2-5; 7 nucleotides line up with TRBD2. The germline V gene has CDR1 SGHNT and CDR2 YYREEE (reference sequence). Trimming took 1 base from V and 3 from J; bases not matched to a gene: 6. The CDR3 covers 15 residues. DNA of the CDR3: TGTGCCAGCAGCTTGTATTCCAGCGGGAAAGAGACCCAGTACTTC. It is translated as CASSLYSSGKETQYF.

The chain uses TRBV5-1 and TRBJ2-5; 11 nucleotides align to TRBD1. The V segment lost 4 bases and the J segment 4 bases; nucleotides outside the gene matches: 12. The CDR3 is 17 residues long. CDR1 is SGHRS and CDR2 is YFSETQ in the germline V gene. The CDR3 is CASSPFIGTGGGETQYF. The CDR3 DNA reads TGCGCCAGCAGCCCGTTTATTGGGACAGGGGGAGGAGAGACCCAGTACTTC.

This rearrangement joins TRBV18 to TRBJ1-2; D is possibly TRBD1 (5 bases). Germline-derived CDR1 and CDR2 are KGHSH and LQKENI. The V end lost 0 bases, the J end lost 4 bases, and 6 bases lay between the germline ends. The CDR3 length is 13 residues. CDR3 protein: CASSPPTAYGYTF. The CDR3 DNA is TGTGCCAGCTCACCACCGACAGCCTATGGCTACACCTTC.

The chain links TRBV11-2 to TRBJ2-7; D tentatively fits TRBD1 or TRBD2 (5 bases each). The CDR3 has 13 amino acids. V lost 5 bases and J lost 6, with 14 bases in between. Germline V gene data show CDR1 as SGHAT and CDR2 as FQNNGV. The CDR3 sequence is CASSTRGLIEQYF. Written as DNA, the CDR3 is TGTGCCAGCAGCACCCGGGGCCTTATCGAGCAGTACTTC.

The rearrangement uses TRBV19 and TRBJ2-5, with 7 bases lining up with TRBD1. Trimming at V came to 10 bases and at J to 4 bases, leaving 12 bases not matched to a gene. Per the germline V gene, CDR1 is LNHDA and CDR2 is SQIVND (reference sequence). The CDR3 loop spans 14 amino acids. This CDR3 is CATRDDRARETQYF. Here the CDR3 DNA reads TGTGCCACTAGGGACGACAGGGCGCGAGAGACCCAGTACTTC.

The gene calls are TRBV2 and TRBJ2-3; TRBD2 matches at 7 bases. Per the germline V gene, CDR1 is SNHLY and CDR2 is FYNNEI. Trimming removed 6 bases from V and 2 bases from J; junction bases left unmatched: 8. This CDR3 contains 15 residues. Here the CDR3 reads CASRKTSLTTDTQYF. In DNA, the CDR3 is TGTGCCAGCAGGAAGACTAGCCTGACCACAGATACGCAGTATTTT.

The chain couples TRBV2 to TRBJ2-3; tentative D call: TRBD2 (6 bases). The CDR3 has 16 residues. The V and J ends lost 9 bases and 2 bases respectively, with 21 bases between them. In germline, CDR1 is SNHLY, CDR2 FYNNEI. CDR3 bases: TGTGCCAGTATCCCCAACCAGCGGGCTCTCACAGATACGCAGTATTTT. It translates to CASIPNQRALTDTQYF.

V is TRBV6-6 and J is TRBJ1-1; 8 bases map to TRBD1. This CDR3 has 13 amino acids. Germline assignment: CDR1 MNHNY and CDR2 SVGAGI (reference sequence). Trimming took 6 bases from V and 7 from J; bases not matched to a gene: 7. CDR3 in DNA: TGTGCCAGCAGCGGACAGGGTATGGGTGAAGCTTTCTTT. Its translation: CASSGQGMGEAFF.

This chain joins TRBV5-1 and TRBJ2-2; D may correspond to TRBD1 or TRBD2 (5 bases each). The germline V gene encodes CDR1 SGHRS and CDR2 YFSETQ. V gave up 2 bases and J gave up 0 bases, with 8 bases separating them. CDR3 length equals 15 residues. The CDR3 region is CASSLRDPNTGELFF. The DNA for the CDR3 is TGCGCCAGCAGCTTAAGGGACCCGAACACCGGGGAGCTGTTTTTT. Supplemented by reference TRBV5-1 and TRBJ2-2, the full variable domain reads KAGVTQTPRYLIKTRGQQVTLSCSPISGHRSVSWYQQTPGQGLQFLFEYFSETQRNKGNFPGRFSGRQFSNSRSEMNVSTLELGDSALYLCASSLRDPNTGELFFGEGSRLTVL.

For the CDR3, the DNA is TGTGCCAGCAGTCCCCAAATGGGGGCGGGAGGCTACACCTTC. It encodes CASSPQMGAGGYTF. The rearrangement joins TRBV28 to TRBJ1-2; possible D gene TRBD1, 6 bases. Germline loops: CDR1 MDHEN, CDR2 SYDVKM. The CDR3 length is 14 residues. Trimming pared 5 bases from V and 8 bases from J, leaving 18 bases between.

There are a few counts of this clone. The chain combines TRBV2 with TRBJ2-1; the D gene is possibly TRBD1 (5 bases). This CDR3 spans 11 amino acids. Per the germline V gene, CDR1 is SNHLY and CDR2 is FYNNEI. V was trimmed by 7 bases and J by 9 bases, leaving 10 bases between them. CDR3 sequence: CASTGWSEQFF. The CDR3 coding sequence is TGTGCCAGCACAGGGTGGAGTGAGCAGTTCTTC.

This CDR3 is CASSHDRGYGYTF. The DNA for the CDR3 is TGCGCCAGCAGCCATGACAGGGGTTATGGCTACACCTTC. The chain combines TRBV4-1 with TRBJ1-2; 8 bases align to TRBD1. Germline V lookup: CDR1 MGHRA, CDR2 YSYEKL. Losses at the gene ends were 3 bases for V and 5 bases for J; bases not matched to a gene: 2. CDR3 length equals 13 residues.

The V gene is TRBV10-1, the J gene TRBJ1-1; D may be TRBD1 (6 bases). The ends were cut back, 0 bases at V and 2 bases at J, with 10 bases in the middle. Germline loops: CDR1 WNHNN, CDR2 SYGVQD (reference sequence). The CDR3 length is 15 residues. The CDR3 protein is CASSESPDRNTEAFF. In nucleotides, the CDR3 is TGCGCCAGCAGTGAGTCTCCGGACAGAAACACTGAAGCTTTCTTT.

V and J are TRBV10-3 and TRBJ2-1, with 11 bases that match TRBD2. Germline CDR1 is ENHRY and CDR2 is SYGVKD. The CDR3 loop spans 15 amino acids. J was trimmed by 6 bases and V by 3 bases; bases with no gene match: 4. CDR3 DNA: TGTGCCATCAGTGACGGTCTAGCGGGAGGCAATGAGCAGTTCTTC. Translation: CAISDGLAGGNEQFF.

The chain joins TRBV27 to TRBJ2-1, with 13 bases aligning to TRBD2. The CDR3 runs 16 residues. Germline values: CDR1 MNHEY, CDR2 SMNVEV (reference sequence). Germline trimming cut 7 bases from V and 0 bases from J; bases unmatched to any gene: 3. CDR3 region: CASTGTSGNSYNEQFF. The CDR3 DNA reads TGTGCCAGCACCGGGACTAGCGGGAACTCCTACAATGAGCAGTTCTTC.

This chain uses TRBV30 with TRBJ1-4; TRBD1 agrees at 9 bases. The CDR3 loop spans 17 amino acids. Germline V gene data show CDR1 as GTSNPN and CDR2 as SVGIG (reference sequence). V shed 2 bases and J 8 bases; nucleotides not matched to a gene: 15. The CDR3 DNA follows: TGTGCCTGGAGTAAAGGGACAGGGTCTCGATACGGAGAAAAACTGTTTTTT. Amino acids: CAWSKGTGSRYGEKLFF.